The 22 T cell receptor beta chains given below trace back to one sample, sequenced in a study of sequential checkpoint blockade in melanoma. Regarding treatment: randomized to nivolumab then ipilimumab (arm A) or the reverse (arm B). The protocol was immunoSEQ multiplex PCR, while the TCRdb copy is restricted to in-frame clones and leaves out a portion. This table holds 13,000 or so clones, approximately 80% found once. The source material was CD8+ T cells sorted from blood (inferred from file names), sampled from a patient given nivolumab and ipilimumab in sequence. These receptors came from a human donor with melanoma.

The genes are TRBV25-1 and TRBJ2-1, with 7 bases matching TRBD2. Germline lookup yields CDR1 MGHDK and CDR2 SYGVNS. This CDR3 has 16 amino acids. V was clipped by 3 bases and J by 3 bases; unmatched bases: 8. CDR3 region: CASSEPSGGFYNEQFF. The CDR3 DNA reads as TGTGCCAGCAGTGAGCCTAGCGGAGGTTTCTACAATGAGCAGTTCTTC.

This clone was seen only a few times. The V gene is TRBV10-2, the J gene TRBJ2-5; 7 bases are a match to TRBD1. Unmatched junction bases numbered 5, after V lost 3 bases and J lost 1 base. Per the germline V gene, CDR1 is WSHSY and CDR2 is SAAADI. CDR3 length: 15 residues. In nucleotides, the CDR3 is TGCGCCAGCAGTGACTTCCGGGACAGCCAAGAGACCCAGTACTTC. Translated, it gives CASSDFRDSQETQYF.

The sample holds one count of this clone. The J gene is TRBJ2-1, the V gene TRBV5-1; 11 bases are shared with TRBD1. V gave up 4 bases and J gave up 5 bases; unmatched junction bases: 5. The CDR3 runs to 15 residues. From germline, CDR1 is SGHRS and CDR2 YFSETQ. The CDR3: CASSGGQGGNNEQFF. As DNA, the CDR3 is TGCGCCAGCAGCGGGGGACAGGGGGGGAACAATGAGCAGTTCTTC.

In nucleotides, the CDR3 is TGCGCCAGCAGCCCCTCACCCGGGGAGTGGCAGTACTTC. Its protein is CASSPSPGEWQYF. The genes are TRBV4-1 and TRBJ2-7, with D perhaps TRBD2 (5 bases). The germline V gene encodes CDR1 MGHRA and CDR2 YSYEKL. Trimming cost V 4 bases and J 9 bases, with 16 bases left between them. The CDR3 extends over 13 amino acids.

The CDR3 bases are TGCGCCAGCAGCCAAGTCTTCCTCGGGGAGCTGTTTTTT. Amino acid sequence: CASSQVFLGELFF. This chain joins TRBV4-1 and TRBJ2-2; no clear D. V was shortened by 1 base and J by 7 bases, with 7 bases between the two germline ends. This CDR3 region has 13 residues. In germline, CDR1 is MGHRA, CDR2 YSYEKL.

The chain recombines TRBV29-1 with TRBJ1-1; D is ambiguous. In germline, CDR1 is SQVTM, CDR2 ANQGSEA. The CDR3 is made up of 13 amino acids. Trimming cost V 7 bases and J 5 bases, with 17 bases left between them. DNA of the CDR3: TGCAGCGCCTCGACGGACCCGGGGACTGAAGCTTTCTTT. Protein sequence: CSASTDPGTEAFF.

This chain connects TRBV5-1 to TRBJ1-3, with D hard to call. The germline V and J ends were trimmed by 0 bases and 0 bases, with 10 bases remaining between them. The CDR3 loop spans 16 amino acids. In germline, CDR1 is SGHRS, CDR2 YFSETQ. The DNA of the CDR3 is TGCGCCAGCAGCTTGGGACTCGAGGGCTCTGGAAACACCATATATTTT. Translated, it gives CASSLGLEGSGNTIYF.

This sequence joins TRBV2 and TRBJ2-2; 8 bases are a match to TRBD2. J gave up 3 bases and V 6 bases, and 6 bases lay outside the gene matches. This CDR3 comprises 15 residues. Germline V gene sequence: CDR1 SNHLY, CDR2 FYNNEI. Here the CDR3 DNA reads TGTGCCAGCAGGGTAGCGGGGACGGACACCGGGGAGCTGTTTTTT. This encodes CASRVAGTDTGELFF. The full variable domain, with the rest looked up from reference TRBV2 and TRBJ2-2, is EPEVTQTPSHQVTQMGQEVILRCVPISNHLYFYWYRQILGQKVEFLVSFYNNEISEKSEIFDDQFSVERPDGSNFTLKIRSTKLEDSAMYFCASRVAGTDTGELFFGEGSRLTVL.

The chain combines TRBV25-1 with TRBJ2-2; D uncertain. The CDR3 has 13 residues. Per germline, CDR1 MGHDK and CDR2 SYGVNS. The V end was cut by 5 bases, the J end by 4 bases, with 8 bases between. This CDR3 reads CASSRPGTGELFF. The CDR3 region has the DNA TGTGCCAGCAGTCGTCCGGGCACCGGGGAGCTGTTTTTT.

The genes are TRBV6-5 and TRBJ2-1, with TRBD2 identical over 11 bases. From germline, CDR1 is MNHEY and CDR2 SVGAGI. Trimming took 5 bases from V and 4 from J; bases not matched to a gene: 1. The CDR3 is 14 amino acids. The CDR3: CASSPSGGYNEQFF. Written as DNA, the CDR3 is TGTGCCAGCAGTCCTAGCGGGGGGTACAATGAGCAGTTCTTC.

The rearrangement links TRBV6-4 to TRBJ2-3; TRBD2 agrees at 8 bases. CDR3 size: 15 residues. V was pared by 3 bases and J by 2 bases, with 4 bases of the junction left unmatched. Per the germline V gene, CDR1 is MRHNA and CDR2 is SNTAGT. The chain's CDR3 is CASSDLAGATDTQYF. The CDR3, as DNA: TGTGCCAGCAGTGATCTAGCGGGTGCCACAGATACGCAGTATTTT.

The chain carries TRBV19 and TRBJ2-7; TRBD1 matches 8 bases. In germline, CDR1 is LNHDA, CDR2 SQIVND (reference sequence). The trim removed 3 bases at V and 5 bases at J, leaving 9 bases unmatched. The CDR3 sequence is 15 residues long. The CDR3 sequence is CASSIQGAPWNEQYF. The DNA for the CDR3 is TGTGCCAGTAGTATTCAGGGGGCCCCTTGGAACGAGCAGTACTTC. Full variable domain (outside the CDR3, taken from reference TRBV19 and TRBJ2-7): DGGITQSPKYLFRKEGQNVTLSCEQNLNHDAMYWYRQDPGQGLRLIYYSQIVNDFQKGDIAEGYSVSREKKESFPLTVTSAQKNPTAFYLCASSIQGAPWNEQYFGPGTRLTVT.

The chain recombines TRBV13 with TRBJ1-2, with D possibly TRBD1 on 5 matching bases. V lost 2 bases to trimming and J lost 3 bases, with 22 bases between them. CDR1 is PRHDT and CDR2 is FYEKMQ in the germline V gene (reference sequence). The CDR3 runs to 18 residues. This CDR3 is CASSLLIFRVRGYYGYTF. CDR3 nucleotides: TGTGCCAGCAGCTTATTAATCTTTAGGGTAAGGGGTTACTATGGCTACACCTTC.

This clone was detected once. The sample carries other DNA sequences with the same CDR3. The chain recombines TRBV28 with TRBJ2-7, with 8 positions matching TRBD1. The J segment lost 1 base and the V segment lost 2 bases, leaving 1 base of the junction unmatched. This CDR3 is 14 amino acids long. Germline V gives CDR1 MDHEN, CDR2 SYDVKM. DNA for the CDR3: TGTGCCAGCAGTTTAGGGACAGGTTCCTACGAGCAGTACTTC. Translation: CASSLGTGSYEQYF.

Comment on this clone: Additional DNA sequences in this sample encode the identical CDR3. The J gene is TRBJ1-5, the V gene TRBV6-5; TRBD1 matches at 8 bases. The CDR3 is 13 amino acids. J lost 7 bases, V lost 2 bases, and 1 base had no gene match. The germline V gene encodes CDR1 MNHEY and CDR2 SVGAGI. The CDR3 region is CASSYGQGQPQHF. CDR3 DNA sequence: TGTGCCAGCAGTTACGGACAGGGACAGCCCCAGCATTTT.

V usage is TRBV5-1 and J usage is TRBJ2-1; TRBD1 agrees at 7 bases. Germline-derived CDR1 and CDR2 are SGHRS and YFSETQ. The CDR3 has 16 amino acids. Trimming at V came to 6 bases and at J to 3 bases, leaving 12 bases not matched to a gene. CDR3 sequence: CASTGSTGVSYNEQFF. CDR3 nucleotides: TGCGCCAGCACCGGAAGTACAGGGGTGAGCTACAATGAGCAGTTCTTC.

The V and J genes are TRBV11-2 and TRBJ2-7; D remains ambiguous. The CDR3 sequence is 14 residues long. The germline V gene has CDR1 SGHAT and CDR2 FQNNGV. V lost 1 base and J 3 bases, leaving 10 bases between the germline ends. The CDR3 here is CASSLGGGYYEQYF. The CDR3 DNA follows: TGTGCCAGCAGCTTAGGTGGCGGATACTACGAGCAGTACTTC.

This chain uses TRBV4-1 with TRBJ1-1; 7 nucleotides agree with TRBD1. From germline, CDR1 is MGHRA and CDR2 YSYEKL. The CDR3 sequence is 13 residues long. The trim removed 6 bases at V and 7 bases at J, leaving 8 bases unmatched. DNA for the CDR3: TGCGCCAGCAGACGAGGGGGCGACCTTGAAGCTTTCTTT. Protein sequence: CASRRGGDLEAFF.

As to this clone: This CDR3 is also generated by other DNA sequences in the sample. The rearrangement links TRBV6-1 to TRBJ2-1; 12 nucleotides agree with TRBD2. CDR1 is MNHNS, CDR2 SASEGT, per germline. The V and J ends lost 2 bases and 7 bases, in that order; junction bases with no gene match: 0. The CDR3 is 14 residues long. CDR3 protein: CASSELAGGNEQFF. The CDR3 DNA is TGTGCCAGCAGTGAACTAGCGGGGGGGAATGAGCAGTTCTTC.

V and J are TRBV4-3 and TRBJ2-7; 14 nucleotides match TRBD2. J lost 1 base, V lost 4 bases, and 3 bases had no gene match. The CDR3 consists of 16 residues. Germline V gene data show CDR1 as LGHNA and CDR2 as YSLEER. The CDR3 nucleotides read TGCGCCAGCAGCCTTGGGACTAGCGGGGGTTCCTACGAGCAGTACTTC. This gives the protein CASSLGTSGGSYEQYF.

The sample holds a few counts of this clone. The chain recombines TRBV6-1 with TRBJ1-5; D unresolved. With 5 bases removed from V and 4 bases from J, the gap between germline ends came to 15 bases. CDR1 and CDR2 (germline): MNHNS, SASEGT. The CDR3 spans 15 residues. This CDR3 is CASSPREALNQPQHF. For the CDR3, the DNA is TGTGCCAGCAGTCCGAGGGAGGCTCTGAATCAGCCCCAGCATTTT.

The J gene is TRBJ1-5, the V gene TRBV27; TRBD1 is a possible D gene (5 bases). The germline gives CDR1 MNHEY, CDR2 SMNVEV (reference sequence). CDR3 length: 16 residues. With 6 bases removed from V and 0 bases from J, the gap between germline ends came to 15 bases. CDR3 sequence reads: CASRERAGDSNQPQHF. For the CDR3, the DNA is TGTGCCAGCAGAGAGAGAGCGGGGGATAGCAATCAGCCCCAGCATTTT.